This entry lists 20 T cell receptor beta chains sequenced from one sample in a study of OX40 agonist ivuxolimab in advanced cancers. The protocol used for the library was the immunoSEQ multiplex PCR assay. What TCRdb holds here is the immuneACCESS table cut down to in-frame rearrangements. Part of the clones is not present; checked against another copy, under half of the missing clones reflect an unresolved V gene, and the others are unexplained. This sample has about 34,000 clones in its table, and 81% of those were observed once. Over 1.2% of the sample goes to the ten largest clones. The source was CD4+ or CD8+ T cells sorted from blood, collected in a trial of the OX40 agonist ivuxolimab. Receptor source: an adult with an advanced solid tumor such as melanoma, head and neck, liver or kidney cancer.

This chain links TRBV9 with TRBJ2-3; D unclear. CDR3 length: 13 amino acids. Germline CDR1 reads SGDLS; CDR2 reads YYNGEE. Trimming removed 7 bases from V and 0 bases from J, with 9 bases in between. For the CDR3, the DNA is TGTGCCAGCGAAGACTCTAGCACAGATACGCAGTATTTT. Its protein product is CASEDSSTDTQYF.

Only a few counts were recorded for this clone. The gene calls are TRBV7-6 and TRBJ1-2, with D possibly TRBD1 on 5 matching bases. Per the germline V gene, CDR1 is SGHVS and CDR2 is FNYEAQ. The CDR3 totals 13 residues. With 1 base removed from V and 9 bases from J, the gap between germline ends came to 12 bases. CDR3 residues: CASSLGQGVSYTF. CDR3 sequence (DNA): TGTGCCAGCAGCTTAGGTCAGGGAGTGAGCTACACCTTC. Looking up the rest from reference TRBV7-6 and TRBJ1-2 gives the full variable domain: GAGVSQSPRYKVTKRGQDVALRCDPISGHVSLYWYRQALGQGPEFLTYFNYEAQQDKSGLPNDRFSAERPEGSISTLTIQRTEQRDSAMYRCASSLGQGVSYTFGSGTRLTVV.

The rearrangement links TRBV5-6 to TRBJ1-6, with a possible D match to TRBD1 (6 bases). The CDR3 is 16 residues long. Germline CDR1 SGHDT, CDR2 YYEEEE. Trimming pared 4 bases from V and 7 bases from J, leaving 18 bases between. The CDR3 region is CASSPPPGHWNSPLHF. The CDR3 bases are TGTGCCAGCAGCCCCCCCCCGGGACATTGGAATTCACCCCTCCACTTT.

This clone was counted a few times. V usage is TRBV19 and J usage is TRBJ2-2; TRBD2 matches 15 bases. V shed 4 bases, J shed 5 bases, and the junction held 8 bases outside the gene matches. Germline-derived CDR1 and CDR2 are LNHDA and SQIVND (reference sequence). The CDR3 is 18 amino acids. The CDR3 is CASSKGLAGGSGTGELFF. The CDR3 region has the DNA TGTGCCAGTAGTAAGGGACTAGCGGGAGGTTCTGGGACCGGGGAGCTGTTTTTT. The full variable domain, with the rest looked up from reference TRBV19 and TRBJ2-2, is DGGITQSPKYLFRKEGQNVTLSCEQNLNHDAMYWYRQDPGQGLRLIYYSQIVNDFQKGDIAEGYSVSREKKESFPLTVTSAQKNPTAFYLCASSKGLAGGSGTGELFFGEGSRLTVL.

The chain is built from TRBV10-3 and TRBJ1-6, with TRBD1 as a possible D gene (5 bases). The CDR3 is 16 residues long. The V end was cut by 3 bases, the J end by 4 bases, with 13 bases between. Germline assignment: CDR1 ENHRY and CDR2 SYGVKD. In DNA, the CDR3 is TGTGCCATCAGTGACCCGGGGCCCGCATATAATTCACCCCTCCACTTT. This codes for CAISDPGPAYNSPLHF.

The rearrangement links TRBV6-6 to TRBJ2-7; D possibly corresponds to TRBD1 (6 bases). The germline gives CDR1 MNHNY, CDR2 SVGAGI (reference sequence). V lost 3 bases, J lost 2 bases, and 8 bases lay in between. There are 13 residues in the CDR3. The CDR3 spells CASSYRDTYEQYF. The CDR3 bases are TGTGCCAGCAGTTATCGGGACACCTACGAGCAGTACTTC.

V and J are TRBV18 and TRBJ2-7, with D possibly being TRBD1 (6 bases). V was shortened by 1 base and J by 3 bases, with 10 bases between the two germline ends. Per the germline V gene, CDR1 is KGHSH and CDR2 is LQKENI. The CDR3 consists of 14 residues. The CDR3: CASSPLLGGYEQYF. Here the CDR3 DNA reads TGTGCCAGCTCACCACTGCTAGGGGGCTACGAGCAGTACTTC. Filled out from reference TRBV18 and TRBJ2-7, the complete variable domain reads NAGVMQNPRHLVRRRGQEARLRCSPMKGHSHVYWYRQLPEEGLKFMVYLQKENIIDESGMPKERFSAEFPKEGPSILRIQQVVRGDSAAYFCASSPLLGGYEQYFGPGTRLTVT.

The CDR3 DNA sequence: TGTGCCAGTAGTATATCCTCGGAGACCCAGTACTTC. Translating it yields CASSISSETQYF. The V call is TRBV19, the J call TRBJ2-5; the D is unclear. CDR1 and CDR2 from the germline V gene are LNHDA and SQIVND (reference sequence). This CDR3 is 12 amino acids long. Trimming removed 2 bases from V and 5 bases from J, with 6 bases in between.

DNA for the CDR3: TGTGCCAGTAGTGGAGTACGCAGGGGCTCCTACGAGCAGTACTTC. Its translation is CASSGVRRGSYEQYF. The V and J genes are TRBV19 and TRBJ2-7; weak D call: TRBD1 (6 bases). Germline V gives CDR1 LNHDA, CDR2 SQIVND (reference sequence). The V and J ends lost 5 bases and 0 bases respectively, with 14 bases between them. CDR3 length: 15 residues.

The chain recombines TRBV4-2 with TRBJ2-1; 8 bases agree with TRBD2. Germline CDR1 reads LGHNA; CDR2 reads YNFKEQ. The CDR3 contains 16 residues. The V gene end was trimmed by 0 bases and the J gene end by 4 bases; junction bases not matched to a gene: 5. The CDR3 DNA reads TGTGCCAGCAGCCAAGACAAGCGGGGGAATTACAATGAGCAGTTCTTC. The encoded protein is CASSQDKRGNYNEQFF.

The rearrangement joins TRBV6-5 to TRBJ1-6, with D uncertain. The CDR3 totals 14 residues. Trimming left V 6 bases short and J 9 bases short, with 15 bases between. Germline CDR1 is MNHEY and CDR2 is SVGAGI. CDR3 coding DNA: TGTGCCAGCAGCAACGGACCCGGGATTTCACCCCTCCACTTT. Protein: CASSNGPGISPLHF.

As for this clone: Other nucleotide sequences from this sample produce the same CDR3. This chain joins TRBV11-3 and TRBJ2-3; D is unclear. The CDR3 sequence is 13 residues long. Looked up from germline, CDR1 is SGHNT and CDR2 is YENEEA. V was pared by 0 bases and J by 5 bases, with 6 bases between. The chain's CDR3 is CASSLDHGDTQYF. CDR3 coding DNA: TGTGCCAGCAGCTTAGATCATGGAGATACGCAGTATTTT.

J is TRBJ2-5 and V is TRBV2; no definite D call. Between the trimmed V and J ends, which lost 8 bases and 5 bases, there was a span of 15 bases. Germline V lookup: CDR1 SNHLY, CDR2 FYNNEI. CDR3 length equals 13 residues. DNA for the CDR3: TGTGCCAGCTCCAACGGTGGGTTGGAGACCCAGTACTTC. Its protein is CASSNGGLETQYF. Full variable domain (rest looked up from reference TRBV2 and TRBJ2-5): EPEVTQTPSHQVTQMGQEVILRCVPISNHLYFYWYRQILGQKVEFLVSFYNNEISEKSEIFDDQFSVERPDGSNFTLKIRSTKLEDSAMYFCASSNGGLETQYFGPGTRLLVL.

The chain employs TRBV9 and TRBJ2-7; D may be TRBD1 (7 bases). V gave up 4 bases and J gave up 4 bases, with 18 bases separating them. This CDR3 has 15 residues. CDR1 is SGDLS and CDR2 is YYNGEE in the germline V gene. The CDR3 loop reads CASSPQGGGWYEQYF. The CDR3 DNA is TGTGCCAGCAGCCCCCAGGGGGGAGGATGGTACGAGCAGTACTTC.

As for this clone: Other nucleotide sequences from this sample produce the same CDR3. This rearrangement joins TRBV28 to TRBJ1-6, with 9 nucleotides matching TRBD1. Germline CDR1 reads MDHEN; CDR2 reads SYDVKM. The CDR3 runs 14 residues. Losses at the gene ends were 2 bases for V and 7 bases for J; bases not matched to a gene: 0. CDR3 sequence reads: CASSLGQGNSPLHF. In DNA form, the CDR3 reads TGTGCCAGCAGTTTAGGACAGGGGAATTCACCCCTCCACTTT. Filled out from reference TRBV28 and TRBJ1-6, the complete variable domain reads DVKVTQSSRYLVKRTGEKVFLECVQDMDHENMFWYRQDPGLGLRLIYFSYDVKMKEKGDIPEGYSVSREKKERFSLILESASTNQTSMYLCASSLGQGNSPLHFGNGTRLTVT.

This rearrangement joins TRBV6-5 to TRBJ2-1; D ambiguous. The CDR3 has 14 residues. Germline CDR1 and CDR2: MNHEY and SVGAGI. Trimming removed 2 bases at V and 2 bases at J, with 7 bases between. CDR3: CASSYRGTYNEQFF. As DNA, the CDR3 is TGTGCCAGCAGTTACCGTGGCACCTACAATGAGCAGTTCTTC.

V gene TRBV19 combines with J gene TRBJ1-2, with TRBD1 matching 7 bases. The CDR3 loop spans 13 amino acids. The J segment lost 4 bases and the V segment lost 5 bases, leaving 4 bases of the junction unmatched. CDR1 and CDR2 (germline): LNHDA, SQIVND (reference sequence). CDR3 sequence (DNA): TGTGCCAGTAGTCACGGGGACAGCTATGGCTACACCTTC. The encoded protein is CASSHGDSYGYTF.

This clone was observed a handful of times. The gene calls are TRBV25-1 and TRBJ2-5; 7 bases match TRBD2. This CDR3 has 15 residues. Germline-derived CDR1 and CDR2 are MGHDK and SYGVNS. The V and J ends lost 6 bases and 5 bases, in that order; junction bases with no gene match: 12. The CDR3 sequence: CASRAMGGSRETQYF. As DNA, the CDR3 is TGTGCCAGCAGGGCCATGGGGGGGAGTAGGGAGACCCAGTACTTC.

This clone was observed a few times. The chain links TRBV6-5 to TRBJ1-3; D gene unclear. The CDR3 has 15 residues. The germline CDR1 and CDR2 sequences are MNHEY and SVGAGI. Between the trimmed V and J ends, which lost 0 bases and 3 bases, there was a span of 9 bases. The DNA for the CDR3 is TGTGCCAGCAGTTACTCGATCGGCAGTGGAAACACCATATATTTT. Translating gives CASSYSIGSGNTIYF.

As for this clone: The CDR3 does not end in the conserved phenylalanine or tryptophan, so this is likely a read error. It is unclear where the CDR3 begins or ends on the DNA, so no DNA is shown, and the CDR3 is as TCRdb lists it. The V gene is TRBV6-5, the J gene TRBJ2-7; TRBD1, the D gene given by the table, was not confirmed from the DNA. Ends included, the CDR3 has 12 residues. Germline lookup yields CDR1 MNHEY and CDR2 SVGAGI. The CDR3 spells CASSYSRGTLYM.